These 29 T cell receptor beta chains were sequenced from one sample in a study of technical replicates of blood from several donors. Data came from immunoSEQ multiplex PCR; TCRdb stores just in-frame clones and leaves some out. Among 65,000 to 80,000 clones listed, 85% to 95% were seen once. The sample comprised T cells isolated from PBMCs. The source is a human donor in good health.

This chain links TRBV7-2 with TRBJ1-5; TRBD1 is a possible D gene (6 bases). CDR1 and CDR2 from the germline V gene are SGHTA and FQGNSA. This CDR3 has 18 residues. V lost 4 bases to trimming and J lost 4 bases, with 23 bases between them. Here the CDR3 reads CASSSVGQLYLANQPQHF. The CDR3 nucleotides are TGTGCCAGCAGCTCAGTCGGACAGCTCTACCTAGCAAATCAGCCCCAGCATTTT.

The V gene is TRBV7-9, the J gene TRBJ1-2, with TRBD1 matching 9 bases. Trimming at V came to 2 bases and at J to 4 bases, leaving 5 bases not matched to a gene. Germline V lookup: CDR1 SEHNR, CDR2 FQNEAQ (reference sequence). The CDR3 length is 15 residues. Here the CDR3 reads CASSLTGGIIYGYTF. As DNA, the CDR3 is TGTGCCAGCAGCTTAACAGGGGGCATCATCTATGGCTACACCTTC.

The chain is built from TRBV29-1 and TRBJ2-3; 10 bases fit TRBD2. Losses at the gene ends were 3 bases for V and 5 bases for J; bases not matched to a gene: 5. CDR3 length: 14 amino acids. CDR1 SQVTM and CDR2 ANQGSEA come from the germline V gene. CDR3 nucleotides: TGCAGCGTTGATACTAGCGGGGTTGTAGATACGCAGTATTTT. It codes for CSVDTSGVVDTQYF.

This clone was detected once. The chain carries TRBV11-3 and TRBJ1-1; D not certain. Trimming pared 3 bases from V and 7 bases from J, leaving 6 bases between. Germline CDR1 and CDR2: SGHNT and YENEEA. The CDR3 totals 11 residues. The CDR3 DNA follows: TGTGCCAGCAGCTTCATCGGTGAAGCTTTCTTT. Its translation: CASSFIGEAFF.

The chain uses TRBV10-2 and TRBJ1-2; D is ambiguous. V was trimmed by 4 bases and J by 0 bases, leaving 6 bases between them. Germline loops: CDR1 WSHSY, CDR2 SAAADI. This CDR3 contains 13 residues. This CDR3 is CASSARANYGYTF. DNA of the CDR3: TGCGCCAGCAGTGCAAGAGCTAACTATGGCTACACCTTC.

The CDR3 DNA is TGTGCCAGCAGCGGCCGGGAAGGGACACCTCCTACGCAGTATTTT. Translating it yields CASSGREGTPPTQYF. The chain joins TRBV2 to TRBJ2-3; D might be TRBD1 (6 bases). This CDR3 region has 15 residues. The V and J ends lost 6 bases and 8 bases respectively, with 21 bases between them. The germline V gene encodes CDR1 SNHLY and CDR2 FYNNEI.

The chain employs TRBV5-5 and TRBJ1-4, with 7 bases that match TRBD1. The V gene's germline CDR1 is SGHKS and CDR2 YYEKEE (reference sequence). The CDR3 contains 14 residues. V was pared by 2 bases and J by 8 bases, with 6 bases of the junction left unmatched. The chain's CDR3 is CASSFGGQTEKLFF. In DNA form, the CDR3 reads TGTGCCAGCAGCTTTGGGGGACAGACAGAAAAACTGTTTTTT. Looking up the rest from reference TRBV5-5 and TRBJ1-4 gives the full variable domain: DAGVTQSPTHLIKTRGQQVTLRCSPISGHKSVSWYQQVLGQGPQFIFQYYEKEERGRGNFPDRFSARQFPNYSSELNVNALLLGDSALYLCASSFGGQTEKLFFGSGTQLSVL.

The CDR3 DNA reads TGTGCCAGCAGCTCGACAGGGCGGGACACTGAAGCTTTCTTT. Residues: CASSSTGRDTEAFF. V gene TRBV7-3 combines with J gene TRBJ1-1; TRBD1 aligns across 7 bases. The CDR3 runs to 14 residues. Germline assignment: CDR1 SGHTA and CDR2 FQGTGA. The junction had 5 bases not matched to a gene; V was cut back by 4 bases and J by 3 bases.

The DNA for the CDR3 is TGTGCCTGGAAAGGGGGAGCCAAAAACATTCAGTACTTC. Its translation is CAWKGGAKNIQYF. The chain recombines TRBV30 with TRBJ2-4; D might be TRBD1 (6 bases). Germline values: CDR1 GTSNPN, CDR2 SVGIG (reference sequence). V was clipped by 4 bases and J by 0 bases, with 7 bases between them. The CDR3 sequence is 13 residues long.

This clone was seen once. The chain is built from TRBV6-5 and TRBJ2-1; TRBD1 is a possible D gene (5 bases). Germline assignment: CDR1 MNHEY and CDR2 SVGAGI. The V end lost 9 bases, the J end lost 10 bases, and 13 bases lay between the germline ends. The CDR3 contains 11 residues. CDR3 amino acids: CASLAGNEQFF. The CDR3 nucleotides read TGTGCCAGTTTGGCAGGGAACGAGCAGTTCTTC.

The rearrangement uses TRBV5-1 and TRBJ2-7, with unresolved D. V was trimmed by 1 base and J by 2 bases, leaving 13 bases between them. The CDR3 runs to 15 residues. Germline-derived CDR1 and CDR2 are SGHRS and YFSETQ. The CDR3 sequence: CASSLFSASAYEQYF. In DNA form, the CDR3 reads TGCGCCAGCAGCTTGTTCAGCGCCAGTGCCTACGAGCAGTACTTC.

V usage is TRBV4-1 and J usage is TRBJ2-7; the match to TRBD1 covers 10 bases. The length of the CDR3 is 14 residues. Trimming at V came to 4 bases and at J to 5 bases, leaving 5 bases not matched to a gene. The germline V gene has CDR1 MGHRA and CDR2 YSYEKL. CDR3 in amino acids: CASSLRDRGDEQYF. The CDR3 coding sequence is TGCGCCAGCAGCCTCCGGGACAGGGGCGACGAGCAGTACTTC.

The gene calls are TRBV11-3 and TRBJ1-4; D gene unclear. This CDR3 comprises 14 residues. Germline CDR1 is SGHNT and CDR2 is YENEEA. Trimming shortened V by 5 bases and J by 6 bases, and 13 bases separated the two germline ends. The CDR3 nucleotides are TGTGCCAGCAGCCGCGACAATCCCGATGAAAAACTGTTTTTT. It translates to CASSRDNPDEKLFF.

V gene TRBV11-2 combines with J gene TRBJ1-3; no clear D gene. The germline V and J ends were trimmed by 3 bases and 0 bases, with 12 bases remaining between them. The CDR3 runs to 16 residues. Germline V gene data show CDR1 as SGHAT and CDR2 as FQNNGV. In DNA form, the CDR3 reads TGTGCCAGCAGCTTCAGCGCTACAAGCTCTGGAAACACCATATATTTT. Encoded protein: CASSFSATSSGNTIYF. The full variable domain, rest sourced from reference TRBV11-2 and TRBJ1-3, is EAGVAQSPRYKIIEKRQSVAFWCNPISGHATLYWYQQILGQGPKLLIQFQNNGVVDDSQLPKDRFSAERLKGVDSTLKIQPAKLEDSAVYLCASSFSATSSGNTIYFGEGSWLTVV.

V and J are TRBV9 and TRBJ1-1, with 7 positions matching TRBD1. This CDR3 spans 15 amino acids. The germline gives CDR1 SGDLS, CDR2 YYNGEE. J was trimmed by 0 bases and V by 8 bases; bases with no gene match: 10. The CDR3 region has the DNA TGTGCCAGTACGACAGGGCTCATTTTGAACACTGAAGCTTTCTTT. Translated: CASTTGLILNTEAFF.

CDR3 region: CSAEAGDETQYF. The CDR3 nucleotides read TGCAGCGCCGAGGCAGGGGACGAGACCCAGTACTTC. The chain employs TRBV29-1 and TRBJ2-5; maybe TRBD1 (6 bases). Germline CDR1 reads SQVTM; CDR2 reads ANQGSEA. The CDR3 is 12 residues long. V shed 7 bases and J shed 5 bases, with 14 bases lying between them.

The chain combines TRBV9 with TRBJ1-5; D may be TRBD1 (5 bases). CDR1 SGDLS and CDR2 YYNGEE come from the germline V gene. V dropped 7 bases and J dropped 0 bases, with 20 bases sitting between them. The CDR3 loop spans 17 amino acids. The CDR3 nucleotides are TGTGCCAGCCGGCGGGATCAGACAGATTATAGCAATCAGCCCCAGCATTTT. Protein product: CASRRDQTDYSNQPQHF.

The genes are TRBV6-5 and TRBJ1-5, with 7 bases matching TRBD1. In germline, CDR1 is MNHEY, CDR2 SVGAGI. The CDR3 contains 16 residues. With 4 bases clipped from V and 7 bases from J, the junction kept 13 bases outside the gene matches. DNA of the CDR3: TGTGCCAGCAGTTCATCTCCTAGGGGGCTGGGACAGCCCCAGCATTTT. Protein product: CASSSSPRGLGQPQHF.

The chain is built from TRBV5-4 and TRBJ2-2, with 9 bases aligning to TRBD1. Germline loops: CDR1 SGHNT, CDR2 YYREEE (reference sequence). V dropped 0 bases and J dropped 0; count of bases not matched to a gene: 12. This CDR3 comprises 20 residues. CDR3 coding DNA: TGTGCCAGCAGCTTGGGACCGGGACAGGGAATCCCTTCGAACACCGGGGAGCTGTTTTTT. Protein product: CASSLGPGQGIPSNTGELFF.

J is TRBJ2-1 and V is TRBV4-1; 12 nucleotides agree with TRBD2. This CDR3 contains 15 residues. The junction had 4 bases not matched to a gene; V was cut back by 5 bases and J by 5 bases. The V gene's germline CDR1 is MGHRA and CDR2 YSYEKL. CDR3 coding DNA: TGCGCCAGCAGCGGACTAGCGGGAATTAACAATGAGCAGTTCTTC. Amino acid sequence: CASSGLAGINNEQFF.

The chain links TRBV5-8 to TRBJ2-7, with D possibly being TRBD2 (5 bases). The V gene's germline CDR1 is SGHTS and CDR2 YDEGEE. V lost 0 bases and J lost 4, with 8 bases in between. The CDR3 consists of 13 residues. The CDR3 spells CASSLVPGYEQYF. In nucleotides, the CDR3 is TGTGCCAGCAGCTTGGTTCCGGGATACGAGCAGTACTTC.

The gene calls are TRBV6-5 and TRBJ2-7, with D possibly being TRBD1 (6 bases). Trimming took off 10 bases at V and 0 bases at J, with 13 bases between the two ends. The V gene's germline CDR1 is MNHEY and CDR2 SVGAGI. The CDR3 totals 13 residues. CDR3 sequence reads: CATQGPDSYEQYF. CDR3 bases: TGTGCCACCCAGGGGCCCGACTCCTACGAGCAGTACTTC.

The gene calls are TRBV4-3 and TRBJ1-1; D not certain. The CDR3 totals 14 residues. The germline V and J ends were trimmed by 0 bases and 11 bases, with 16 bases remaining between them. The V gene's germline CDR1 is LGHNA and CDR2 YSLEER. This CDR3 is CASSQDLETKRAFF. The CDR3 region has the DNA TGCGCCAGCAGCCAAGATTTAGAGACAAAAAGGGCTTTCTTT.

The V gene is TRBV30, the J gene TRBJ2-1; 14 nucleotides line up with TRBD2. The germline V gene has CDR1 GTSNPN and CDR2 SVGIG (reference sequence). This CDR3 is built from 17 residues. V was pared by 1 base and J by 0 bases, with 2 bases of the junction left unmatched. As DNA, the CDR3 is TGTGCCTGGAGTGGGGGACTAGCGGGAGACTCCTACAATGAGCAGTTCTTC. Its protein is CAWSGGLAGDSYNEQFF.

V usage is TRBV7-9 and J usage is TRBJ2-1; 10 bases match TRBD2. Germline V lookup: CDR1 SEHNR, CDR2 FQNEAQ (reference sequence). CDR3 size: 17 residues. V gave up 7 bases and J gave up 1 base; unmatched junction bases: 10. The CDR3 sequence is CASINPRTSGSYNEQFF. The CDR3 DNA is TGTGCCAGCATCAACCCTAGGACTAGCGGTTCCTACAATGAGCAGTTCTTC.

This clone was observed a single time. Here the CDR3 DNA reads TGTGCCAGCAACTCAGGGTCACCCACAGATACGCAGTATTTT. The encoded protein is CASNSGSPTDTQYF. The chain couples TRBV6-1 to TRBJ2-3, with TRBD1 as a possible D gene (5 bases). The germline V gene encodes CDR1 MNHNS and CDR2 SASEGT. Trimming stripped 7 bases from V and 2 bases from J, with 13 bases between. This CDR3 is built from 14 residues.

The chain uses TRBV19 and TRBJ2-1; 8 bases are shared with TRBD2. CDR1 and CDR2 from the germline V gene are LNHDA and SQIVND (reference sequence). Trimming took 0 bases from V and 3 from J; bases not matched to a gene: 4. CDR3 size: 16 residues. The CDR3 DNA follows: TGTGCCAGTAGTATAGATCACGGGAGGGACTACAATGAGCAGTTCTTC. Its protein product is CASSIDHGRDYNEQFF.

The rearrangement links TRBV15 to TRBJ1-3; a possible D gene is TRBD1 (5 bases). The CDR3 extends over 15 amino acids. Trimming took 3 bases from V and 3 from J, leaving 12 bases between them. The germline CDR1 and CDR2 sequences are LNHNV and YYDKDF (reference sequence). The chain's CDR3 is CATSRPQGNGNTIYF. In DNA, the CDR3 is TGTGCCACCAGCAGGCCCCAGGGAAATGGAAACACCATATATTTT.

This chain joins TRBV6-5 and TRBJ2-1; 8 positions agree with TRBD2. In germline, CDR1 is MNHEY, CDR2 SVGAGI. V shed 6 bases, J shed 2 bases, and the junction held 6 bases outside the gene matches. The CDR3 runs to 15 residues. CDR3 DNA sequence: TGTGCCAGCAGAGGGGGACTAGGTCCCTACAATGAGCAGTTCTTC. Protein sequence: CASRGGLGPYNEQFF.